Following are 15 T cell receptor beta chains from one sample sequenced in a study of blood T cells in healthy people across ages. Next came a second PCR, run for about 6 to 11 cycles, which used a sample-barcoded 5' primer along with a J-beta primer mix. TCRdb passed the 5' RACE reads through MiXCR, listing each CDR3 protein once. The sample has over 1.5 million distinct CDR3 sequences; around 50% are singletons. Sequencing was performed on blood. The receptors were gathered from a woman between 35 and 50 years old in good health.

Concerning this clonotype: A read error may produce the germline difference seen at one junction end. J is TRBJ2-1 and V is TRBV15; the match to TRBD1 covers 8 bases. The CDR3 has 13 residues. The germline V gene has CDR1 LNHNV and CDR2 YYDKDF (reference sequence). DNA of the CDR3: TGTGCCACCATCAGAGAAGGACAGGGTGAGCAGTTCTTC. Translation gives CATIREGQGEQFF.

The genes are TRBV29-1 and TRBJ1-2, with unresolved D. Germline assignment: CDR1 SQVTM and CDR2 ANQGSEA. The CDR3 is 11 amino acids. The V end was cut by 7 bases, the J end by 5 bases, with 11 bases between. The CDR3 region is CSGSAGYGYTF. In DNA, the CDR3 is TGCAGCGGTTCCGCGGGGTATGGCTACACCTTC.

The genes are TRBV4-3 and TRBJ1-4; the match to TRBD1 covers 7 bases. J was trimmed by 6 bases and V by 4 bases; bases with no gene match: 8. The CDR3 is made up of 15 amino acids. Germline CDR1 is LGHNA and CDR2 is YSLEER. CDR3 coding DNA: TGCGCCAGCAGCCGCCAGGGAGGGGGCTATGAAAAACTGTTTTTT. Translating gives CASSRQGGGYEKLFF.

The CDR3 region has the DNA TGTGCCAGCAGTTTACACAGCCGGCAAGAGACCCAGTACTTC. This encodes CASSLHSRQETQYF. The rearrangement links TRBV28 to TRBJ2-5; no definite D call. The CDR3 loop spans 14 amino acids. V was shortened by 2 bases and J by 2 bases, with 9 bases between the two germline ends. Germline CDR1 MDHEN, CDR2 SYDVKM.

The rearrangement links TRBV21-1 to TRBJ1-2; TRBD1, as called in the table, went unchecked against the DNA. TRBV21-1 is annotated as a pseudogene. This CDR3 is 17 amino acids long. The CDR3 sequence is CASSKRTGGEAYYGYTF. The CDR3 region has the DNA TGTGCCAGCAGCAAACGGACAGGGGGGGAGGCATACTATGGCTACACCTTC.

DNA for the CDR3: TGTGCCAGCAGCCTCGGCCGACTAGCGACGAGACAGTACTTC. It is translated as CASSLGRLATRQYF. V and J are TRBV3-1 and TRBJ2-7, with 8 bases that match TRBD2. This CDR3 region has 14 residues. The V segment lost 4 bases and the J segment 10 bases; nucleotides outside the gene matches: 12. CDR1 and CDR2 from the germline V gene are LGHDT and YNNKEL (reference sequence).

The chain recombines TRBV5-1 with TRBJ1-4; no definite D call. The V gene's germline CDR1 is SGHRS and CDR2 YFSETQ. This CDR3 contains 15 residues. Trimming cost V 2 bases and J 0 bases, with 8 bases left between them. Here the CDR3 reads CASSFRTTTNEKLFF. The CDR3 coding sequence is TGCGCCAGCAGCTTTCGAACAACAACTAATGAAAAACTGTTTTTT.

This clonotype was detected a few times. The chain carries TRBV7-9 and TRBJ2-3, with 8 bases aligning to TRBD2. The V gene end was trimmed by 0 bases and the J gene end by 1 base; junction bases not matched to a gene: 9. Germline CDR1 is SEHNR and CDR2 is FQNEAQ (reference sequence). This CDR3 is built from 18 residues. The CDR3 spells CASSLARTGGPRTDTQYF. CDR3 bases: TGTGCCAGCAGCTTAGCGCGAACGGGAGGGCCCCGCACAGATACGCAGTATTTT.

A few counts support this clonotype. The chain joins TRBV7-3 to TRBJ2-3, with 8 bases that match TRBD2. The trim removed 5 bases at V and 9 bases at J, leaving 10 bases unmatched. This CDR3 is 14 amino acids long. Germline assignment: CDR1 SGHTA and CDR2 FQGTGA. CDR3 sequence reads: CASSHGGGHETQYF. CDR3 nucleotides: TGTGCCAGCAGCCACGGGGGGGGACACGAAACGCAGTATTTT.

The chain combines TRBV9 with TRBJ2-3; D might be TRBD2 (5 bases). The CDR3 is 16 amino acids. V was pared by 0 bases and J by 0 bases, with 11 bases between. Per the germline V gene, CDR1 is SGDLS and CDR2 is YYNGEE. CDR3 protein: CASSVDEGPSTDTQYF. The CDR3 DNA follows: TGTGCCAGCAGCGTAGATGAGGGTCCTAGCACAGATACGCAGTATTTT.

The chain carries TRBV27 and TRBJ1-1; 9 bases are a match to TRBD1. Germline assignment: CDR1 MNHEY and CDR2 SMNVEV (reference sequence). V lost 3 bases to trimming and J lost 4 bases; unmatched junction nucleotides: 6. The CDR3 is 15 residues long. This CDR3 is CASSFLLTGGTEAFF. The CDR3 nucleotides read TGTGCCAGCAGTTTCCTACTGACAGGGGGCACTGAAGCTTTCTTT.

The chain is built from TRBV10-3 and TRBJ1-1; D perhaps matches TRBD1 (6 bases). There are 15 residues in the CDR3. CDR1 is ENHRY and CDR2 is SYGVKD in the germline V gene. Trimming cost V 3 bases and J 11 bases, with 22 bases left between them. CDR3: CAISDGGQPTSGAFF. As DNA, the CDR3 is TGTGCCATCAGTGATGGTGGACAGCCCACCAGTGGGGCTTTCTTT.

In DNA, the CDR3 is TGTGCCAGCAGCTCCAGAACAGGGAGGATGAACCTGAACACTGAAGCTTTCTTT. It codes for CASSSRTGRMNLNTEAFF. The chain recombines TRBV11-2 with TRBJ1-1; D perhaps matches TRBD1 (6 bases). The CDR3 has 18 amino acids. The ends were cut back, 4 bases at V and 0 bases at J, with 21 bases in the middle. CDR1 and CDR2 from the germline V gene are SGHAT and FQNNGV.

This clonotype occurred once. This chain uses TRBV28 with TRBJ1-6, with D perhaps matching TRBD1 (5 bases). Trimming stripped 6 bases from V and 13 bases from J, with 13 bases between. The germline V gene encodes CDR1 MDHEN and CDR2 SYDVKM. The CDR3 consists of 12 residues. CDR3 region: CASSGGGGPLHF. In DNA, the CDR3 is TGTGCCAGCAGCGGAGGTGGGGGGCCCCTCCACTTT.

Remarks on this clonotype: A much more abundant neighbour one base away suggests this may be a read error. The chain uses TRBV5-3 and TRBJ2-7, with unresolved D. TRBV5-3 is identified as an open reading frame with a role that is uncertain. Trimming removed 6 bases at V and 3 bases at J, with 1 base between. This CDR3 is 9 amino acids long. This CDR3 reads CARNYEQYF. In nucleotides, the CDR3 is TGTGCCAGAAACTACGAGCAGTACTTC.